This TCR beta chain was retrieved from a study of cytomegalovirus exposure and HLA in healthy donors. Study-level points and caveats: Roughly uniform depth of sequencing across donors was assumed in presence/absence analyses. Cytomegalovirus association was assigned to under 200 TCR beta chains.

Trimming pared 4 bases from V and 6 bases from J, leaving 8 bases between. The CDR3 sequence is 12 residues long. Germline CDR1 and CDR2: SGHRS and YFSETQ. A few counts support this clone. Its antigen is not known. The study ran its PCR with 60 Vbeta and 13 Jbeta primers. As processed by the authors: Some 10 million shared chains were among the about 80 million unique TCR beta chains that a later analysis counted. The repertoire was sequenced with immunoSEQ multiplex PCR; TCRdb's copy has only in-frame clones and lacks some. V, J and clone size are those of that table, while D and trimming were read from the DNA. Of around 180,000 clones detected, more than 70% appear once; the ten largest clones hold about 1.6%. Despite likely unrecorded immune exposures, the donors were nominally healthy at the time of sampling.

The clonotype was recovered from a girl aged 10-17 years in good health and CMV-seronegative. The genes are TRBV5-1 and TRBJ2-1; D is perhaps TRBD2 (5 bases). The material sequenced was PBMCs. The CDR3 region is CASSKTSNEQFF. CDR3 DNA sequence: TGCGCCAGCAGCAAAACTAGCAATGAGCAGTTCTTC.